This T cell receptor beta chain came from a study of blood T cell repertoires in COVID-19. Study in general: From the United States, Italy and Spain came samples of acute and convalescent COVID-19. In each case, the material was cDNA or gDNA derived from T cells, B-cell-depleted T cells, or PBMCs.

Method: immunoSEQ multiplex PCR; TCRdb's copy keeps in-frame clones and lacks some. Of around 230,000 clones listed, approximately 88% were seen once; the top ten hold roughly 30%. V was clipped by 5 bases and J by 0 bases, with 15 bases between them. From germline, CDR1 is SGHTS and CDR2 YDEGEE. The CDR3 contains 15 residues. This rearrangement joins TRBV5-8 to TRBJ2-7; no definite D call. The source material was peripheral blood. The clonotype comes from a man aged 35-49 years with acute or convalescent COVID-19. CDR3 protein: CASRTRDFNSYEQYF. The CDR3 bases are TGTGCCAGCAGAACTCGAGACTTCAACTCCTACGAGCAGTACTTC.